The source of this T cell receptor beta chain is a study of T-cell reconstitution after alpha-beta-depleted transplantation in children. Study-wide findings and caveats: Fresh T-cell production supplied most of the T-cell counts and diversity seen one year after transplant. There were some patients whose high TCRbeta diversity at day 60 came from surviving recipient T cells and thymic progenitors. Reported findings indicate that, about two months after transplant, alpha-beta T cells came from several hundred expanded clones, which were derived from non-depleted graft cells.

Comments on this clonotype: The target antigen is unknown.

V shed 2 bases, J shed 1 base, and the junction held 11 bases outside the gene matches. The CDR3 is made up of 18 amino acids. The V gene's germline CDR1 is SGHAT and CDR2 FQNNGV. Unique molecular identifiers were built into the TCRbeta library. Via MiXCR, TCRdb re-called the PCR reads, giving one row per CDR3 protein. The table lists 800,000 to 1,000,000 distinct CDR3 sequences, about 29% of them singletons. This receptor was identified in a boy younger than two who had a stem cell transplant for SCID, so the T cells may come from the graft donor. The chain is built from TRBV11-2 and TRBJ2-3; TRBD1 aligns across 8 bases. Material: PBMCs, mostly from graft donor cells, obtained 360 days after TCRalphabeta/CD19-depleted stem cell transplant. This chain's CDR3 is CASSLTPHSGGGTDTQYF. CDR3 nucleotides: TGTGCCAGCAGCTTAACCCCACATTCAGGGGGCGGCACAGATACGCAGTATTTT.